These T cell receptor beta chains were read from a single sample in a study of T cell responses to AZD1222 COVID-19 vaccine. Repertoires were generated with immunoSEQ multiplex PCR, while TCRdb's copy carries only in-frame clones and drops some. The sample includes about 120,000 clones, 87% of them seen just once. This sample comprised peripheral blood, obtained 28 days after the second AZD1222 dose. The receptor source for this set is an adult who received the AZD1222 COVID-19 vaccine. The CDR3 runs from the conserved cysteine through the conserved F or W. The D gene is left open where the match is weak. Not every row has a clone size; where given, it reads once, few, many or a size class.

j_call clone_size v_call d_call cdr3_nt cdr3_aa
TRBJ2-7 NA TRBV19 NA TGTGCCAGTAGTATAGGTGCCGGGGTTCAGCAGTACTTC CASSIGAGVQQYF
TRBJ1-6 NA TRBV6-2/TRBV6-3 TRBD1 TGTGCCAGCAGTTCCTTGGACAGGGGGGATTCACCCCTCCACTTT CASSSLDRGDSPLHF
TRBJ1-5 NA TRBV10-3 NA TGTGCCATCAGTGAAGGGACTACACCTATCCGTGGGAAAAATCAGCCCCAGCATTTT CAISEGTTPIRGKNQPQHF
TRBJ2-4 NA TRBV7-8 NA TGTGCCAGCAGCTTAGGGGGGGCGCAGAATGACATTCAGTACTTC CASSLGGAQNDIQYF
TRBJ2-2 NA TRBV20-1 TRBD2 TGCAGTGCTAGTCGGCTAGCGGTCTTTCCCGGGGAGCTGTTTTTT CSASRLAVFPGELFF
TRBJ2-5 NA TRBV5-1 NA TGCGCCAGCAGCTTGGCCGGAGGGGTTGTGGAGACCCAGTACTTC CASSLAGGVVETQYF
TRBJ1-1 NA TRBV3-1/TRBV3-2 NA TGTGCCAGCAGCCTGGGGCTGTCGGGTACTGAAGCTTTCTTT CASSLGLSGTEAFF
TRBJ2-5 NA TRBV4-1 TRBD1 TGCGCCAGCAGCCAAGGTATTGGGACAGCCCAAGAGACCCAGTACTTC CASSQGIGTAQETQYF
TRBJ1-1 NA TRBV30 TRBD1 TGTGCCTGGAGCCCCGGGACAGGGGGCAAAGCTTTCTTT CAWSPGTGGKAFF
TRBJ1-2 NA TRBV6-2/TRBV6-3 TRBD1 TGTGCCAGCAGTCAGCAGGGGGGCTATGGCTACACCTTC CASSQQGGYGYTF
TRBJ1-3 NA TRBV4-3 NA TGCGCCAGCAGCCAAGATGGGCAACTTGGAAACACCATATATTTT CASSQDGQLGNTIYF
TRBJ2-7 few TRBV7-2 TRBD1 TGTGCCAGCAGCTTGACAGGGGCCTACGAGCAGTACTTC CASSLTGAYEQYF
TRBJ1-2 NA TRBV15 NA TGTGCCACCAGCGCCCACGACACAGATTATGGCTACACCTTC CATSAHDTDYGYTF
TRBJ1-5 NA TRBV2 TRBD1 TGTGCCAGCACATCAGGGGGTCAGGTCAATCAGCCCCAGCATTTT CASTSGGQVNQPQHF
TRBJ1-1 NA TRBV6-5 NA TGTGCCAGCAGTTACTCGGGGGTCACTGAAGCTTTCTTT CASSYSGVTEAFF
TRBJ2-5 NA TRBV3-1/TRBV3-2 NA TGTGCCAGCAGTCCTAGTGGGACCCAAGAGACCCAGTACTTC CASSPSGTQETQYF
TRBJ1-2 NA TRBV15 NA TGTGCCACCAGCAGAGCCGGGGAAGGATTCTATGGCTACACCTTC CATSRAGEGFYGYTF
TRBJ2-1 NA TRBV19 TRBD1 TGTGCCAGCCAGGGGGTTTCCTACAATGAGCAGTTCTTC CASQGVSYNEQFF